Included here is one T cell receptor (beta chain) sequence, with context. This sample is part of a study of blood T cell repertoires in COVID-19. Study as a whole: Samples taken during acute and convalescent COVID-19 were collected in the United States, Italy and Spain. The cDNA or gDNA used as material had been derived from T cells, B-cell-depleted T cells, or PBMCs.

Original processing notes: How many nucleated cells were present was estimated from reference gene primer amplification. Some clones are missing from TCRdb's copy, which holds only in-frame ones; the method was immunoSEQ multiplex PCR. The V and J calls and the clone size are those of that table, but D and trimming were determined from the DNA. Found here are 200,000 to 250,000 clones, roughly 85% of them singletons; the top ten hold approximately 2.3%. The CDR3 is made up of 15 amino acids. Germline assignment: CDR1 SGHVS and CDR2 FNYEAQ. The trim removed 3 bases at V and 2 bases at J, leaving 2 bases unmatched. Followed longitudinally, the Seattle patients had been enrolled during active infection.

The gene calls are TRBV7-6 and TRBJ2-1; 9 positions agree with TRBD1. Sequencing input: peripheral blood. The TCR was taken from a woman in her seventies with COVID-19, enrolled during active disease. CDR3 protein: CASSLGTGTYNEQFF. For the CDR3, the DNA is TGTGCCAGCAGCTTGGGGACAGGGACCTACAATGAGCAGTTCTTC.